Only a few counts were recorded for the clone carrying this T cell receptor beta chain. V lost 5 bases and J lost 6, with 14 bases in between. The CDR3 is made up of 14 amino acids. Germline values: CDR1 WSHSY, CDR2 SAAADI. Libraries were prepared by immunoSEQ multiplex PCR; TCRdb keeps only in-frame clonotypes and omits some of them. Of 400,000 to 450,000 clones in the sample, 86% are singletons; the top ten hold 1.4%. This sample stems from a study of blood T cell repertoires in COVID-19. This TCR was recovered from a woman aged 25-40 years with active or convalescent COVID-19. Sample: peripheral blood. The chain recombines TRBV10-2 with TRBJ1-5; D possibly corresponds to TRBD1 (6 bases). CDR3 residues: CASSSGVEGQPQHF. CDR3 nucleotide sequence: TGCGCCAGCAGTTCAGGGGTAGAGGGTCAGCCCCAGCATTTT.